This note documents a single T cell receptor delta chain sequence. This DNA's translation differs at residue 17 from TCRdb's protein, which comes from a much larger clone; a read error is likely, and the protein shown is translated from the DNA. The sample belongs to a study of γδ T cells in repeated Plasmodium falciparum infection. Gammadelta T cells were flow-sorted from PBMC into Vgamma9/Vdelta2+ and Vdelta2-negative populations for bulk analysis. After removal of 0 bases from V and 1 base from J, the junction contained 27 bases not matched to a gene. The CDR3 runs 23 residues. Germline CDR1 reads GEAIGNYY; CDR2 reads EKD. TCRdb fed the multiplex PCR reads to CATT. The sample yields about 51,000 delta-chain clones, 1.9% seen once.

The rearrangement uses TRDV2 and TRDJ1; 8 positions match TRDD3. The J gene, missing from TCRdb, was assigned here through DNA to germline matching. The TCR originated in a pool of human donors (malaria-infected and uninfected, not separated). The source material was gamma-delta T cells from blood. The CDR3 is CACDTLPTPGGRGRPTSTDKLIF. The CDR3 nucleotides are TGTGCCTGTGACACCCTCCCGACTCCTGGGGGACGCGGCCGGCCGACCAGCACCGATAAACTCATCTTT.